One T cell receptor (beta chain) is described in this entry. Its target is not known. The data originate from a study of TIL therapy for anti-PD-1-resistant metastatic lung cancer. Turning to the study itself: Patients had a median age of 54 years (range about 35-85).

This was the immunoSEQ v3 assay. The protocol was immunoSEQ multiplex PCR, while the TCRdb copy is restricted to in-frame clones and leaves out a portion. Among thousands of clones listed, approximately 83% were seen once. V was pared by 4 bases and J by 6 bases, with 5 bases of the junction left unmatched. In germline, CDR1 is SQVTM, CDR2 ANQGSEA. This CDR3 region has 13 residues. Time point meaning: pre-treatment sample, taken before nivolumab and TIL therapy. Pleural nodules or supraclavicular lymph nodes made up most of the excised metastases sampled. Patients then received nivolumab; progressors got lymphodepletion, TIL and IL-2. The study, taken as a whole, reports: Compared with baseline intratumoral T cells, expanded TIL cultures were more clonal and less diverse (around 6% vs 30%). Many TIL product clones were absent from baseline tumor, suggesting clonal contraction.

Sequences were derived from tumor tissue, sampled at baseline. The receptor's source is a person between 30 and 79 years old with non-small cell lung cancer. The V call is TRBV29-1, the J call TRBJ1-5, with TRBD1 matching 8 bases. The DNA of the CDR3 is TGCAGCGTTGGACAGGGGTGGGGTCAGCCCCAGCATTTT. Translating gives CSVGQGWGQPQHF. Using reference TRBV29-1 and TRBJ1-5 for the parts outside the CDR3, the full variable domain is SAVISQKPSRDICQRGTSLTIQCQVDSQVTMMFWYRQQPGQSLTLIATANQGSEATYESGFVIDKFPISRPNLTFSTLTVSNMSPEDSSIYLCSVGQGWGQPQHFGDGTRLSIL.